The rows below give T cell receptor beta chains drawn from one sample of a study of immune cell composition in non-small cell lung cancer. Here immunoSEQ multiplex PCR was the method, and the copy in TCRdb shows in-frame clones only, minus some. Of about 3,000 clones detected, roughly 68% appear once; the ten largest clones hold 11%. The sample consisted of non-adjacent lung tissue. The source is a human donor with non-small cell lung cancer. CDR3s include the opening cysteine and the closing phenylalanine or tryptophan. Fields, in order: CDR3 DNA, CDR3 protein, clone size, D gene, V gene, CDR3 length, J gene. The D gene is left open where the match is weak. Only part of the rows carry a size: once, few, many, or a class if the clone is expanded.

DNA: TGTGCCAGCCTCTCCATAACCCAGTTCAATGAGCAGTTCTTC
CDR3: CASLSITQFNEQFF
size: -
D: -
V: TRBV28
length: 14
J: TRBJ2-1

DNA: TGTGCCAGCAGCTCGACCGAGGGCAATGAGCAGTTCTTC
CDR3: CASSSTEGNEQFF
size: few
D: -
V: TRBV11-3
length: 13
J: TRBJ2-1

DNA: TGCGCCAGCAGCTTGATCTCGACCGGGGAGCTGTTTTTT
CDR3: CASSLISTGELFF
size: -
D: -
V: TRBV5-1
length: 13
J: TRBJ2-2

DNA: TGTGCCAGCAGCTTAAGCAGCAGGAACATTCAGTACTTC
CDR3: CASSLSSRNIQYF
size: -
D: -
V: TRBV11-2
length: 13
J: TRBJ2-4

DNA: TGCGCCAGCAGCCTCGCCGGGACCTACAATGAGCAGTTCTTC
CDR3: CASSLAGTYNEQFF
size: -
D: -
V: TRBV5-1
length: 14
J: TRBJ2-1

DNA: TGTGCTAGTGGTTTGGGGACAGGGTACTACGAGCAGTACTTC
CDR3: CASGLGTGYYEQYF
size: -
D: TRBD1
V: TRBV12-5
length: 14
J: TRBJ2-7

DNA: TGCAGCGGGGGGACGGGGAGGGCTGGCTACACCTTC
CDR3: CSGGTGRAGYTF
size: few
D: -
V: TRBV29-1
length: 12
J: TRBJ1-2

DNA: TGTGCCAGTGCTTCGGGGTTTGGCTACGAGCAGTACTTC
CDR3: CASASGFGYEQYF
size: -
D: -
V: TRBV19
length: 13
J: TRBJ2-7

DNA: TGTGCCAGCAGCTTGGTTAGTCGCGAGCAGTACTTC
CDR3: CASSLVSREQYF
size: -
D: -
V: TRBV5-8
length: 12
J: TRBJ2-7

DNA: TGCGCCAGCAGCCAAGGTTCTAGCGGGGGAAATGAGCAGTTCTTC
CDR3: CASSQGSSGGNEQFF
size: -
D: TRBD2
V: TRBV5-4
length: 15
J: TRBJ2-1

DNA: TGTGCCAGCAGTTTCCTGGCTCGAGAAGCTTTCTTT
CDR3: CASSFLAREAFF
size: -
D: -
V: TRBV28
length: 12
J: TRBJ1-1

DNA: TGCGCCAGCAGCTTAGCCTCGTCCAAAAACATTCAGTACTTC
CDR3: CASSLASSKNIQYF
size: few
D: -
V: TRBV5-1
length: 14
J: TRBJ2-4

DNA: TGTGCCAGTGCCCGCGGGGATTCGGAGGAAAAACTGTTTTTT
CDR3: CASARGDSEEKLFF
size: -
D: -
V: TRBV19
length: 14
J: TRBJ1-4

DNA: TGCGCCAGCAGCCGGCAGGGGGGCCCGGATGAGCAGTTCTTC
CDR3: CASSRQGGPDEQFF
size: few
D: -
V: TRBV4-1
length: 14
J: TRBJ2-1

DNA: TGTGCCAGCAGTCGCAGGGGAACAGATACGCAGTATTTT
CDR3: CASSRRGTDTQYF
size: -
D: -
V: TRBV25-1
length: 13
J: TRBJ2-3

DNA: TGCAGCGTTGAGGACAGATTGTACCAAGAGACCCAGTACTTC
CDR3: CSVEDRLYQETQYF
size: -
D: -
V: TRBV29-1
length: 14
J: TRBJ2-5

DNA: TGTGCCAGTAGTACCTCGGACCATGCGGGTTCACCCCTCCACTTT
CDR3: CASSTSDHAGSPLHF
size: -
D: -
V: TRBV19
length: 15
J: TRBJ1-6

DNA: TGCAGCGTAGTACCTACAGGGGGCTCGGATGAGCAGTTCTTC
CDR3: CSVVPTGGSDEQFF
size: once
D: TRBD1
V: TRBV29-1
length: 14
J: TRBJ2-1

DNA: TGTGCCAGCAGCCCAGGGGGGACATCTACCTACGAGCAGTACTTC
CDR3: CASSPGGTSTYEQYF
size: once
D: -
V: TRBV7-2
length: 15
J: TRBJ2-7

DNA: TGTGCCAGCAGGAGCGGGGGGGCCAGAGAGACCCAGTACTTC
CDR3: CASRSGGARETQYF
size: -
D: TRBD2
V: TRBV6-6
length: 14
J: TRBJ2-5

DNA: TGTGCCAGCAGCTCAGAACAGAATCAGCCCCAGCATTTT
CDR3: CASSSEQNQPQHF
size: -
D: -
V: TRBV7-2
length: 13
J: TRBJ1-5

DNA: TGTGCCAGTAGTATACAGGGAAGAGGCACTGAAGCTTTCTTT
CDR3: CASSIQGRGTEAFF
size: large
D: -
V: TRBV19
length: 14
J: TRBJ1-1

DNA: TGTGCCAGCAGCCCCTCCGGGAGCTCTGGAAACACCATATATTTT
CDR3: CASSPSGSSGNTIYF
size: medium-sized
D: -
V: TRBV9
length: 15
J: TRBJ1-3

DNA: TGTGCCAGCAGTTCGTACCGGGACAGGTTAAACACTGAAGCTTTCTTT
CDR3: CASSSYRDRLNTEAFF
size: -
D: TRBD1
V: TRBV6-6
length: 16
J: TRBJ1-1

DNA: TGTGCCAGCAGCTTAGGATCCCAGTCCACGACAGATACGCAGTATTTT
CDR3: CASSLGSQSTTDTQYF
size: few
D: -
V: TRBV7-2
length: 16
J: TRBJ2-3

DNA: TGTGCCAGCAGCTTAGAGAACTTTTTTCACTCAGATACGCAGTATTTT
CDR3: CASSLENFFHSDTQYF
size: -
D: -
V: TRBV7-9
length: 16
J: TRBJ2-3

DNA: TGTGCCAGCAGCGGGGACAGCTACGAGCAGTACTTC
CDR3: CASSGDSYEQYF
size: -
D: TRBD1
V: TRBV11-2
length: 12
J: TRBJ2-7

DNA: TGCGCCAGCAGCCTTTCCCCGGAGGGGTCATTCTCCTACGAGCAGTACTTC
CDR3: CASSLSPEGSFSYEQYF
size: -
D: -
V: TRBV5-1
length: 17
J: TRBJ2-7

DNA: TGTGCCAGCAGTTTGGCAGGGAGGAGGGATACGCAGTATTTT
CDR3: CASSLAGRRDTQYF
size: -
D: -
V: TRBV27
length: 14
J: TRBJ2-3

DNA: TGTGCCTCCCGGTTCCGCACTAATGAAAAACTGTTTTTT
CDR3: CASRFRTNEKLFF
size: -
D: -
V: TRBV30
length: 13
J: TRBJ1-4

DNA: TGTGCCAGCAGTTACGTCAGGGAGGTGACTGAAGCTTTCTTT
CDR3: CASSYVREVTEAFF
size: -
D: -
V: TRBV6-5
length: 14
J: TRBJ1-1

DNA: TGTGCCGGTACGGGACAGGGAATCGACGAGCAGTACTTC
CDR3: CAGTGQGIDEQYF
size: large
D: TRBD1
V: TRBV7-3
length: 13
J: TRBJ2-7

DNA: TGTGCCAGCAGTTTATCGGGGGGCACCGGGGAGCTGTTTTTT
CDR3: CASSLSGGTGELFF
size: -
D: -
V: TRBV27
length: 14
J: TRBJ2-2

DNA: TGTGCCAGCAGTTACGGGGGACAGGTCGGTTCACCCCTCCACTTT
CDR3: CASSYGGQVGSPLHF
size: -
D: TRBD1
V: TRBV6-5
length: 15
J: TRBJ1-6

DNA: TGTGCCTGGAGGCACAGGGTGGCCACTGAAGCTTTCTTT
CDR3: CAWRHRVATEAFF
size: -
D: -
V: TRBV30
length: 13
J: TRBJ1-1

DNA: TGTGCCAGCAGCGCCTCCGTCGAGGGGGGCACAGATACGCAGTATTTT
CDR3: CASSASVEGGTDTQYF
size: -
D: -
V: TRBV9
length: 16
J: TRBJ2-3

DNA: TGCGCCAGCAGCTTAAGCGGGGATAACTACAATGAGCAGTTCTTC
CDR3: CASSLSGDNYNEQFF
size: -
D: TRBD2
V: TRBV5-1
length: 15
J: TRBJ2-1

DNA: TGTGCCGCAAGCAGATTGGACATCGCGGGGGCCAACGTCCTGACTTTC
CDR3: CAASRLDIAGANVLTF
size: -
D: -
V: TRBV19
length: 16
J: TRBJ2-6

DNA: TGTGCCAGCAGTGTTAGCCGACAGGGGGCAGGTGGCTACACCTTC
CDR3: CASSVSRQGAGGYTF
size: once
D: TRBD1
V: TRBV2
length: 15
J: TRBJ1-2

DNA: TGTGCCAGTAGTATACCGGGGGGAGCCAAAAACATTCAGTACTTC
CDR3: CASSIPGGAKNIQYF
size: once
D: TRBD2
V: TRBV19
length: 15
J: TRBJ2-4